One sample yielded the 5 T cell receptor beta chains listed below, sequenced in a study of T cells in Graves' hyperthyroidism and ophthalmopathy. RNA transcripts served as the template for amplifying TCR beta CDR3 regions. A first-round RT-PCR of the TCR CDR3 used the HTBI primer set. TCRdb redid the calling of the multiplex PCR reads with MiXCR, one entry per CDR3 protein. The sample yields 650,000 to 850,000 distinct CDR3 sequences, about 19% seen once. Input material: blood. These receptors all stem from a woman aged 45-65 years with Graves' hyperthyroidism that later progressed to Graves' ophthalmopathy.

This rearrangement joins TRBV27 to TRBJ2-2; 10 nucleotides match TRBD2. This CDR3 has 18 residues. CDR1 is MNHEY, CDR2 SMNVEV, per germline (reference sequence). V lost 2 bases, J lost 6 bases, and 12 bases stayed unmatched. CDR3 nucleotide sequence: TGTGCCAGCAGTTTAATTCAGCGGGGGGGCCAGGTCTCCGGGGAGCTGTTTTTT. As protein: CASSLIQRGGQVSGELFF.

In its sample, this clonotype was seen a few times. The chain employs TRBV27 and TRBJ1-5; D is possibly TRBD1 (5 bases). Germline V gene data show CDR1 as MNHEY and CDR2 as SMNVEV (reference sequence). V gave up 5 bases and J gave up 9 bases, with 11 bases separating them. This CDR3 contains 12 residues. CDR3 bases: TGTGCCAGCAGTCAGCCAGGGCTGCCCCAGCATTTT. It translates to CASSQPGLPQHF.

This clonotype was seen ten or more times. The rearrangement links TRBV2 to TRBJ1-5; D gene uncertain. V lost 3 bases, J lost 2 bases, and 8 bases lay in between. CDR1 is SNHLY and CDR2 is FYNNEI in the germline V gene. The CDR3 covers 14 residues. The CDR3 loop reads CASSEDRGNQPQHF. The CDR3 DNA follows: TGTGCCAGCAGTGAGGATCGTGGCAATCAGCCCCAGCATTTT.

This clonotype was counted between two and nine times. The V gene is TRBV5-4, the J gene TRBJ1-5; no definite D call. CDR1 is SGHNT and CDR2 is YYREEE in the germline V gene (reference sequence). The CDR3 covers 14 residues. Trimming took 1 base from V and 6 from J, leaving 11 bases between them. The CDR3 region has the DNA TGTGCCAGCAGCTTGAACGGGCACACTCAGCCCCAGCATTTT. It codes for CASSLNGHTQPQHF. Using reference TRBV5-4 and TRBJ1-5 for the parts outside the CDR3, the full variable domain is ETGVTQSPTHLIKTRGQQVTLRCSSQSGHNTVSWYQQALGQGPQFIFQYYREEENGRGNFPPRFSGLQFPNYSSELNVNALELDDSALYLCASSLNGHTQPQHFGDGTRLSIL.

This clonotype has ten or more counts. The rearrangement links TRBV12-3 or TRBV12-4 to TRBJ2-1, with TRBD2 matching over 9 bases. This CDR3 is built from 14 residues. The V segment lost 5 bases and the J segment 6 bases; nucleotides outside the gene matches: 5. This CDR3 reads CASSRSGGSNEQFF. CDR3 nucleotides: TGTGCCAGCAGTCGGAGCGGGGGGAGCAATGAGCAGTTCTTC.